This T cell receptor beta chain was sequenced in a study of CXCR3-negative and CXCR3-positive naive CD8 T cells. General observations from the study: Comparison of naive CXCR3-negative and CXCR3-positive cells revealed similar TRBV-TRBJ usage, while memory cells differed.

Libraries were UMI-labeled 5' RACE TRB cDNA. TCRdb re-analyzed the 5' RACE reads; it lists each CDR3 protein once, without DNA. The sample data list 55,000 to 70,000 distinct CDR3 sequences. Notes on this clonotype: What it binds is unknown.

Sequenced input: memory CD8+ T cells from blood. The receptor's source is a human donor in good health. Some clones in this sample may be carry-over from other donors' samples.

CDR3 protein: CASSHILAGGTDTQYF. The rearrangement joins TRBV14 to TRBJ2-3. CDR1 and CDR2 from the germline V gene are SGHDN and FVKESK. The CDR3 runs 16 residues.